A selection of T cell receptor beta chains follows, all from one sample in a study of blood T cell repertoires in COVID-19. Some clones are missing from TCRdb's copy, which holds only in-frame ones; the method was immunoSEQ multiplex PCR. The sample records 250,000 to 350,000 clones, roughly 86% being singletons. The sequenced sample was peripheral blood. These receptors were obtained from a young man with active or convalescent COVID-19. CDR3s leave out the opening cysteine and the closing phenylalanine or tryptophan.

v_call | cdr3_aa
TRBV6-5 | ASSVGGGNQPQH
TRBV20-1 | SALHNEQF
TRBV20-1 | SASLTGGSNSPLH
TRBV18 | ASSFFGTSTDTQY
TRBV7-2 | ASSVSGLGYGYT
TRBV5-1 | ASSLTGSGPTGELF
TRBV11-3 | ASSSDSVETQY
TRBV5-5 | ASSRPSSTDTQY
TRBV2 | ASRMDRGNTEAF
TRBV4-1 | ASSPKEELSYNEQF
TRBV12-3/TRBV12-4 | ASHFRTDTQY
TRBV7-9 | ASSRQGSGEQY
TRBV4-1 | ASSLNREETQY
TRBV4-1 | ASSHPGQGGGF
TRBV6-2/TRBV6-3 | ASSYSGAVGETQY
TRBV2 | ASSESLGLQRGSYNEQF
TRBV12-5 | ASGLGGGVAYNEQF
TRBV6-4 | ASSLKMNTEAF
TRBV27 | ASSLLERAGIDGYT
TRBV7-2 | ASSEDGFLGNQPQH
TRBV5-5 | ASSYLPTGVVNEQF
TRBV7-3 | ASSRTGGFADTQY
TRBV6-1 | ASSELGGDTEAF
TRBV4-1 | ASSQEWTASA
TRBV19 | ASSDRGLRTEAF
TRBV18 | ASSPDTPTEAF
TRBV14 | ASSQRFHGYT
TRBV6-1 | ASSSGTGGNQPQH
TRBV9 | ASSVAGGFEKLF
TRBV19 | ASSRVQGARNEQF
TRBV18 | ASSPGDRGHNSPLH
TRBV6-5 | ASSLGLAPYNEQF
TRBV6-4 | ASSDTGRAGGTYEQY
TRBV7-7 | ASSLGGTGLGEQY
TRBV7-9 | ASTNRTEAF
TRBV27 | ASSLSIAGTDTQY
TRBV6-2/TRBV6-3 | ASSYAGHSYEQY
TRBV13 | ASSLVGSSYEQY
TRBV19 | ASSIGLAGGSFREQF
TRBV5-1 | ASRAGTGWYEQY